One and the same sample provided the 18 T cell receptor beta chains below, sequenced in a study of T-cell memory formation after mild COVID-19. MiXCR, applied by TCRdb to the 5' RACE reads, yields one record per CDR3 protein. The sample contains 450,000 or so distinct CDR3 sequences, roughly 25% of which appear only once. Sequenced sample: PBMCs or a T cell subset sorted from them (not recorded which). These receptors were obtained from an adult woman who had mild COVID-19 (a few samples of this study predate the infection). Cell type and time point are not known.

This clonotype was found a few times. J is TRBJ2-1 and V is TRBV6-2 or TRBV6-3; D gene ambiguous. Per germline, CDR1 MNHEY and CDR2 SVGEGT. V lost 8 bases and J 2 bases, leaving 19 bases between the germline ends. This CDR3 comprises 16 residues. CDR3 DNA: TGTGCCAGCGCCGACGTGGTAAAACATCCCTACAATGAGCAGTTCTTC. Amino acid sequence: CASADVVKHPYNEQFF.

This chain joins TRBV7-9 and TRBJ2-1, with 10 bases fitting TRBD1. Per germline, CDR1 SEHNR and CDR2 FQNEAQ (reference sequence). The CDR3 has 17 amino acids. V was clipped by 6 bases and J by 8 bases; unmatched bases: 16. The CDR3 reads CASSPSPGTGALDEQFF. CDR3 nucleotide sequence: TGTGCCAGCAGTCCATCCCCGGGGACAGGGGCCCTCGATGAGCAGTTCTTC.

The chain joins TRBV11-2 to TRBJ1-1; D ambiguous. The ends were cut back, 6 bases at V and 4 bases at J, with 15 bases in the middle. The CDR3 is 14 residues long. Germline CDR1 is SGHAT and CDR2 is FQNNGV. Written as DNA, the CDR3 is TGTGCCAGCAGGGCGAGAGGGAGAGTCACTGAAGCTTTCTTT. It translates to CASRARGRVTEAFF.

This clonotype was detected only a few times. The chain carries TRBV11-2 and TRBJ1-1, with 8 bases fitting TRBD1. The CDR3 sequence is 14 residues long. Trimming cost V 5 bases and J 5 bases; bases outside gene matches: 7. Germline V lookup: CDR1 SGHAT, CDR2 FQNNGV. CDR3 loop: CASSPDRVRTEAFF. The CDR3 DNA reads TGTGCCAGCAGCCCGGACAGGGTACGGACTGAAGCTTTCTTT.

In this sample, this clonotype turned up a few times. CDR3 sequence (DNA): TGCAGCGCTACCCCCCGGGACAGGGCCTACGAGCAGTACTTC. Protein: CSATPRDRAYEQYF. The J gene is TRBJ2-7, the V gene TRBV29-1; TRBD1 agrees at 9 bases. Germline values: CDR1 SQVTM, CDR2 ANQGSEA. Trimming removed 7 bases from V and 2 bases from J; junction bases left unmatched: 9. The CDR3 totals 14 residues.

This chain connects TRBV20-1 to TRBJ2-7; possible D gene TRBD2, 6 bases. Per the germline V gene, CDR1 is DFQATT and CDR2 is SNEGSKA (reference sequence). CDR3 length equals 13 residues. Trimming shortened V by 5 bases and J by 3 bases, and 14 bases separated the two germline ends. This CDR3 reads CSAGPGLYYEQYF. DNA for the CDR3: TGCAGTGCTGGGCCGGGACTCTACTACGAGCAGTACTTC.

The chain is built from TRBV12-3 or TRBV12-4 and TRBJ2-7; D might be TRBD1 (7 bases). The ends were cut back, 2 bases at V and 3 bases at J, with 17 bases in the middle. The CDR3 is 16 amino acids. The CDR3: CASSLRSWRGLYEQYF. The CDR3 nucleotides are TGTGCCAGCAGTTTACGGTCGTGGAGGGGGCTCTACGAGCAGTACTTC.

This clonotype was recorded a few times. The CDR3 region has the DNA TGCGCCAGCACGGCCGGGTCCACAAGTACAGATACGCAGTATTTT. As protein: CASTAGSTSTDTQYF. V is TRBV5-1 and J is TRBJ2-3; no clear D gene. V was shortened by 6 bases and J by 3 bases, with 17 bases between the two germline ends. The germline V gene has CDR1 SGHRS and CDR2 YFSETQ. The CDR3 loop spans 15 amino acids.

The rearrangement joins TRBV14 to TRBJ1-1; unclear D gene. V shed 4 bases and J shed 0 bases, with 12 bases lying between them. CDR3 size: 15 residues. Germline CDR1 is SGHDN and CDR2 is FVKESK. CDR3 nucleotides: TGTGCCAGCAGCCGCTTCCGTGCTATGAACACTGAAGCTTTCTTT. Translated: CASSRFRAMNTEAFF.

Here the CDR3 reads CASSPPRHRNTEAFF. CDR3 coding DNA: TGTGCCAGCAGCCCACCGCGACATAGGAACACTGAAGCTTTCTTT. This chain connects TRBV13 to TRBJ1-1; D not resolved. CDR1 and CDR2 (germline): PRHDT, FYEKMQ (reference sequence). The germline V and J ends were trimmed by 5 bases and 1 base, with 14 bases remaining between them. The CDR3 is made up of 15 amino acids. Drawing the rest from reference TRBV13 and TRBJ1-1, the complete variable domain is AAGVIQSPRHLIKEKRETATLKCYPIPRHDTVYWYQQGPGQDPQFLISFYEKMQSDKGSIPDRFSAQQFSDYHSELNMSSLELGDSALYFCASSPPRHRNTEAFFGQGTRLTVV.

The chain links TRBV20-1 to TRBJ2-1; 9 bases match TRBD2. In germline, CDR1 is DFQATT, CDR2 SNEGSKA (reference sequence). The CDR3 runs 18 residues. Losses at the gene ends were 0 bases for V and 6 bases for J; bases not matched to a gene: 15. The CDR3 DNA is TGCAGTGCTAGAGATTTGTGGGGCAGTAGCGGGGGAACCAATGAGCAGTTCTTC. Translated: CSARDLWGSSGGTNEQFF.

This chain uses TRBV20-1 with TRBJ1-1; weak D call: TRBD1 (5 bases). The germline CDR1 and CDR2 sequences are DFQATT and SNEGSKA (reference sequence). Trimming cost V 0 bases and J 5 bases, with 16 bases left between them. This CDR3 region has 15 residues. The CDR3 loop is CSARDGGLGVTEAFF. Written as DNA, the CDR3 is TGCAGTGCTAGAGATGGGGGGTTGGGGGTGACTGAAGCTTTCTTT.

In this sample, this clonotype turned up a few times. The chain couples TRBV15 to TRBJ2-3; TRBD2 agrees at 8 bases. This CDR3 spans 16 amino acids. The junction had 5 bases not matched to a gene; V was cut back by 3 bases and J by 0 bases. Germline V gene data show CDR1 as LNHNV and CDR2 as YYDKDF (reference sequence). The CDR3: CATSSASGRSTDTQYF. CDR3 sequence (DNA): TGTGCCACCAGCAGCGCCAGCGGGAGAAGCACAGATACGCAGTATTTT. The complete variable domain, with remaining parts taken from reference TRBV15 and TRBJ2-3, reads DAMVIQNPRYQVTQFGKPVTLSCSQTLNHNVMYWYQQKSSQAPKLLFHYYDKDFNNEADTPDNFQSRRPNTSFCFLDIRSPGLGDTAMYLCATSSASGRSTDTQYFGPGTRLTVL.

CDR3 amino acids: CSLGDTQYF. The CDR3 nucleotides read TGCAGCTTGGGAGATACGCAGTATTTT. The V call is TRBV20-1, the J call TRBJ2-3; D remains ambiguous. Germline V gene data show CDR1 as DFQATT and CDR2 as SNEGSKA (reference sequence). CDR3 length: 9 amino acids.

This clonotype was observed a handful of times. The chain recombines TRBV7-8 with TRBJ1-5; 9 bases are a match to TRBD1. This CDR3 spans 16 amino acids. The junction had 11 bases not matched to a gene; V was cut back by 5 bases and J by 6 bases. Per the germline V gene, CDR1 is SGHVS and CDR2 is FQNEAQ. In DNA form, the CDR3 reads TGTGCCAGCAGCCCCCCCCGGGACAGGGTTCGTCAGCCCCAGCATTTT. It is translated as CASSPPRDRVRQPQHF.

This clonotype was recorded a few times. The chain employs TRBV6-2 or TRBV6-3 and TRBJ2-2; the D call may be TRBD1 or TRBD2 (5 bases each). The CDR3 has 15 amino acids. Germline V gene sequence: CDR1 MNHEY, CDR2 SVGEGT. Trimming pared 2 bases from V and 4 bases from J, leaving 11 bases between. The CDR3 protein is CASSYGGLVTGELFF. The CDR3 region has the DNA TGTGCCAGCAGTTACGGGGGTCTCGTCACCGGGGAGCTGTTTTTT.

This rearrangement joins TRBV28 to TRBJ2-7; D is ambiguous. Germline-derived CDR1 and CDR2 are MDHEN and SYDVKM. V lost 6 bases, J lost 7 bases, and 25 bases lay in between. The CDR3 consists of 16 residues. As DNA, the CDR3 is TGTGCCAGCAGCGACGGTGTTTCTCCCTTTTCATGGGAGCAGTACTTC. This gives the protein CASSDGVSPFSWEQYF.

This chain connects TRBV20-1 to TRBJ2-1; perhaps TRBD2 as D (7 bases). The CDR3 loop spans 13 amino acids. The ends were cut back, 6 bases at V and 6 bases at J, with 15 bases in the middle. Germline V gene data show CDR1 as DFQATT and CDR2 as SNEGSKA (reference sequence). The CDR3, as DNA: TGCAGTGCGCGTGGGGGGGCCGGCAATGAGCAGTTCTTC. It is translated as CSARGGAGNEQFF.